Presented here are 18 T cell receptor beta chains from one specimen sequenced in a study of beta chain features in type 1 diabetes. Study findings and constraints: The study found moderately but significantly shorter TCRB CDR3s in all four CD4+ subsets of Type 1 diabetes patients.

Of the isolated RNA, all was reverse transcribed, and so the sequenced material was expressed TCRB transcripts. The assay was immunoSEQ multiplex PCR, and TCRdb's table has in-frame clones only and misses some. The data hold about 150,000 clones, with about 9.3% observed a single time. The antigens for these receptors are not known. Material: central memory CD4+ T cells from blood. All receptors derive from a young man with type 1 diabetes.

V usage is TRBV28 and J usage is TRBJ2-1; 12 bases align to TRBD2. V trimming: 9 bases; J trimming: 6 bases; junction bases outside the gene matches: 15. The CDR3 length is 17 residues. Germline CDR1 MDHEN, CDR2 SYDVKM. The CDR3: CASITTSGSLLGNEQFF. CDR3 bases: TGTGCCAGTATTACGACTAGCGGGAGTTTATTAGGCAATGAGCAGTTCTTC. The full variable domain, with the rest looked up from reference TRBV28 and TRBJ2-1, is DVKVTQSSRYLVKRTGEKVFLECVQDMDHENMFWYRQDPGLGLRLIYFSYDVKMKEKGDIPEGYSVSREKKERFSLILESASTNQTSMYLCASITTSGSLLGNEQFFGPGTRLTVL.

The V gene is TRBV30, the J gene TRBJ1-2; 9 nucleotides match TRBD1. The J segment lost 3 bases and the V segment lost 3 bases, leaving 11 bases of the junction unmatched. Germline V gene sequence: CDR1 GTSNPN, CDR2 SVGIG (reference sequence). The CDR3 sequence is 16 residues long. The CDR3 coding sequence is TGTGCCTGGAGCCTATGGACAGGGGAGGCCGACTATGGCTACACCTTC. Its protein is CAWSLWTGEADYGYTF.

This clone has a handful of counts. The chain is built from TRBV28 and TRBJ2-7; no reliable D call. From germline, CDR1 is MDHEN and CDR2 SYDVKM. The V end was cut by 5 bases, the J end by 0 bases, with 14 bases between. This CDR3 has 15 amino acids. CDR3 coding DNA: TGTGCCAGCAGTCCCCCCGGGTCCGTCTCCTACGAGCAGTACTTC. This sequence encodes CASSPPGSVSYEQYF. Full variable domain (missing parts from reference TRBV28 and TRBJ2-7): DVKVTQSSRYLVKRTGEKVFLECVQDMDHENMFWYRQDPGLGLRLIYFSYDVKMKEKGDIPEGYSVSREKKERFSLILESASTNQTSMYLCASSPPGSVSYEQYFGPGTRLTVT.

V and J are TRBV29-1 and TRBJ1-2; TRBD1 matches 8 bases. CDR1 is SQVTM, CDR2 ANQGSEA, per germline. V lost 6 bases to trimming and J lost 3 bases; unmatched junction nucleotides: 3. The CDR3 loop spans 12 amino acids. CDR3 nucleotides: TGCAGCGTCATGGACAGGGACTATGGCTACACCTTC. Protein sequence: CSVMDRDYGYTF.

This clone has only a few counts. The CDR3 here is CATSRGGSSYEQYF. The CDR3 nucleotides are TGTGCCACCAGCAGAGGCGGGAGTAGCTACGAGCAGTACTTC. This chain connects TRBV15 to TRBJ2-7, with 7 bases aligning to TRBD2. Trimming cost V 1 base and J 3 bases; bases outside gene matches: 3. This CDR3 spans 14 amino acids. The germline gives CDR1 LNHNV, CDR2 YYDKDF (reference sequence).

This clone was seen more than once but under ten times. This chain uses TRBV20-1 with TRBJ1-1; no firm D call. CDR3 length: 11 residues. Germline assignment: CDR1 DFQATT and CDR2 SNEGSKA (reference sequence). Trimming cost V 5 bases and J 6 bases, with 10 bases left between them. The CDR3 nucleotides are TGCAGTGCTCAGAATCCCGCTGAAGCTTTCTTT. Translation gives CSAQNPAEAFF.

This clone was observed a few times. The CDR3 DNA reads as TGTGCCAGCAGCCACAACCGGGAGTACAATGAGCAGTTCTTC. Translating it yields CASSHNREYNEQFF. The rearrangement links TRBV14 to TRBJ2-1; D is perhaps TRBD2 (6 bases). The germline gives CDR1 SGHDN, CDR2 FVKESK. The CDR3 sequence is 14 residues long. V shed 3 bases and J shed 4 bases, with 10 bases lying between them. The variable domain in full, completed from reference TRBV14 and TRBJ2-1, reads EAGVTQFPSHSVIEKGQTVTLRCDPISGHDNLYWYRRVMGKEIKFLLHFVKESKQDESGMPNNRFLAERTGGTYSTLKVQPAELEDSGVYFCASSHNREYNEQFFGPGTRLTVL.

This clone was observed a handful of times. The chain carries TRBV15 and TRBJ1-2; D is perhaps TRBD1 (6 bases). The CDR3 spans 16 residues. Germline V gene sequence: CDR1 LNHNV, CDR2 YYDKDF (reference sequence). Trimming took 0 bases from V and 2 from J, leaving 13 bases between them. The CDR3 reads CATSRDSGGANYGYTF. CDR3 nucleotides: TGTGCCACCAGCAGAGATTCGGGGGGCGCAAACTATGGCTACACCTTC.

This clone was counted only a few times. The chain links TRBV4-2 to TRBJ2-5; D perhaps matches TRBD2 (5 bases). Germline lookup yields CDR1 LGHNA and CDR2 YNFKEQ. This CDR3 comprises 16 residues. Trimming took off 4 bases at V and 5 bases at J, with 20 bases between the two ends. CDR3 nucleotide sequence: TGTGCCAGCAGCCCCAAAGATTTACCCCGCGGGGAGACCCAGTACTTC. Translated, it gives CASSPKDLPRGETQYF.

The chain combines TRBV4-2 with TRBJ2-1; a weak D match, TRBD2 (6 bases). V was trimmed by 3 bases and J by 3 bases, leaving 18 bases between them. Germline V gives CDR1 LGHNA, CDR2 YNFKEQ. The CDR3 has 17 amino acids. CDR3 coding DNA: TGTGCCAGCAGCCACGGGGGAGGAGGGAGTTTCTACAATGAGCAGTTCTTC. Translation gives CASSHGGGGSFYNEQFF.

The rearrangement uses TRBV28 and TRBJ2-4, with D unclear. The CDR3 has 15 amino acids. Trimming removed 4 bases from V and 2 bases from J, with 12 bases in between. The germline CDR1 and CDR2 sequences are MDHEN and SYDVKM. CDR3 protein: CASSSTSITKNIQYF. CDR3 DNA: TGTGCCAGCAGTTCAACTTCTATCACCAAAAACATTCAGTACTTC.

This clone was detected a few times. The genes are TRBV6-5 and TRBJ2-1; 13 bases match TRBD2. The CDR3 length is 14 residues. Germline V gives CDR1 MNHEY, CDR2 SVGAGI. V trimming: 7 bases; J trimming: 8 bases; junction bases outside the gene matches: 5. CDR3 loop: CASTRTSGRDEQFF. The CDR3 DNA is TGTGCCAGCACCAGGACTAGCGGGAGAGATGAGCAGTTCTTC.

The sample holds a few counts of this clone. The gene calls are TRBV5-4 and TRBJ2-2, with D perhaps matching TRBD1 (6 bases). Trimming stripped 0 bases from V and 3 bases from J, with 12 bases between. The CDR3 is 16 amino acids. CDR1 is SGHNT and CDR2 is YYREEE in the germline V gene (reference sequence). In DNA form, the CDR3 reads TGTGCCAGCAGCTTGGGATCCAGGGGAGACACCGGGGAGCTGTTTTTT. Encoded protein: CASSLGSRGDTGELFF. The full variable domain, rest sourced from reference TRBV5-4 and TRBJ2-2, is ETGVTQSPTHLIKTRGQQVTLRCSSQSGHNTVSWYQQALGQGPQFIFQYYREEENGRGNFPPRFSGLQFPNYSSELNVNALELDDSALYLCASSLGSRGDTGELFFGEGSRLTVL.

The V call is TRBV6-5, the J call TRBJ2-7; 7 bases agree with TRBD2. The CDR3 runs 13 residues. V shed 7 bases, J shed 6 bases, and the junction held 9 bases outside the gene matches. Germline lookup yields CDR1 MNHEY and CDR2 SVGAGI. As DNA, the CDR3 is TGTGCCAGCAAAAAGCGGGACTACGGCGAGCAGTACTTC. As protein: CASKKRDYGEQYF.

The chain has TRBV28 and TRBJ2-5, with 10 bases fitting TRBD1. CDR1 and CDR2 from the germline V gene are MDHEN and SYDVKM. V lost 4 bases, J lost 7 bases, and 12 bases stayed unmatched. CDR3 length: 16 residues. The CDR3 sequence is CASSSPPGQGVGTQYF. The CDR3 DNA sequence: TGTGCCAGCAGTTCACCCCCCGGACAGGGGGTTGGGACCCAGTACTTC.

This clone was seen a few times. The chain combines TRBV2 with TRBJ2-2; TRBD1 is a possible D gene (6 bases). The germline V gene has CDR1 SNHLY and CDR2 FYNNEI. Trimming cost V 6 bases and J 6 bases, with 11 bases left between them. This CDR3 region has 13 residues. The CDR3 DNA follows: TGTGCCAGCAGGGCGACAGGTTCCGGGGAGCTGTTTTTT. Its translation is CASRATGSGELFF.

The table lists this clone with a few counts. V is TRBV30 and J is TRBJ2-3; weak D call: TRBD2 (5 bases). V lost 8 bases to trimming and J lost 5 bases, with 11 bases between them. The germline V gene has CDR1 GTSNPN and CDR2 SVGIG (reference sequence). This CDR3 contains 11 residues. DNA of the CDR3: TGTGCCGGAGGCAGGAGAGATACGCAGTATTTT. This encodes CAGGRRDTQYF. The full variable domain, rest sourced from reference TRBV30 and TRBJ2-3, is SQTIHQWPATLVQPVGSPLSLECTVEGTSNPNLYWYRQAAGRGLQLLFYSVGIGQISSEVPQNLSASRPQDRQFILSSKKLLLSDSGFYLCAGGRRDTQYFGPGTRLTVL.

The chain is built from TRBV7-9 and TRBJ1-5, with D maybe TRBD1 (5 bases). V was cut by 2 bases and J by 5 bases, with 7 bases left in between. The CDR3 is 13 amino acids. The germline gives CDR1 SEHNR, CDR2 FQNEAQ (reference sequence). The CDR3 is CASSLSGDQPQHF. Written as DNA, the CDR3 is TGTGCCAGCAGCTTATCGGGGGATCAGCCCCAGCATTTT.